A selection of T cell receptor beta chains follows, all from one sample in a study of spatial heterogeneity in lung cancer. TCRdb reprocessed the 5' RACE reads with MiXCR, giving one entry per CDR3 protein. Of about 13,000 distinct CDR3 sequences listed, over 3% are singletons. Material: lung tumor tissue, obtained at surgery. These receptor sequences come from a male donor with early-stage non-small cell lung cancer. CDR3s include the opening cysteine and the closing phenylalanine or tryptophan. D genes are given only for firm matches. Size is stated for part of the rows, as once, few or many counts, or as a class when the clone is expanded.

J gene | D gene | V gene | CDR3 length | clone size | CDR3 protein | CDR3 DNA
TRBJ1-1 | . | TRBV6-2/TRBV6-3 | 12 | . | CASSRRYTEAFF | TGTGCCAGCAGCAGACGTTACACTGAAGCTTTCTTT
TRBJ1-4 | TRBD1 | TRBV20-1 | 14 | many | CSASPGTGDEKLFF | TGCAGTGCTTCCCCCGGGACAGGGGATGAAAAACTGTTTTTT
TRBJ2-2 | . | TRBV5-6 | 13 | many | CASSFGPAGELFF | TGTGCCAGCAGCTTTGGACCGGCTGGGGAGCTGTTTTTT
TRBJ2-3 | . | TRBV6-6 | 12 | . | CASSTHTDTQYF | TGTGCCAGCTCTACCCACACAGATACGCAGTATTTT
TRBJ1-4 | TRBD1 | TRBV18 | 14 | many | CASSQTGLREKLFF | TGTGCCAGCTCCCAGACAGGGTTGCGAGAAAAACTGTTTTTT
TRBJ2-5 | . | TRBV5-4 | 12 | many | CASRLDEETQYF | TGTGCCAGCAGGTTGGACGAAGAGACCCAGTACTTC
TRBJ2-3 | . | TRBV15 | 16 | . | CATSRGKGGRADTQYF | TGTGCCACCAGCAGAGGAAAAGGGGGGCGGGCAGATACGCAGTATTTT
TRBJ2-7 | TRBD2 | TRBV5-1 | 15 | few | CASSLGAREGYEQYF | TGCGCCAGCAGCTTGGGGGCGCGGGAGGGGTACGAGCAGTACTTC
TRBJ1-3 | . | TRBV4-2 | 15 | many | CASSQATVFGNTIYF | TGTGCCAGCAGCCAAGCAACGGTCTTCGGAAACACCATATATTTT
TRBJ2-1 | TRBD2 | TRBV29-1 | 15 | many | CSVEPGLGSCGEQFF | TGCAGCGTGGAGCCGGGACTAGGGAGCTGCGGTGAGCAGTTCTTC
TRBJ2-2 | . | TRBV24-1 | 15 | many | CATSDFAGDTGELFF | TGTGCCACCAGTGATTTCGCCGGCGACACCGGGGAGCTGTTTTTT
TRBJ2-1 | TRBD1 | TRBV6-5 | 18 | medium-sized | CASSAQRRTGRSYNEQFF | TGTGCCAGCAGTGCGCAACGACGGACAGGTCGCTCCTACAATGAGCAGTTCTTC
TRBJ2-5 | . | TRBV5-5 | 13 | many | CASRRTQGETQYF | TGTGCCAGCAGACGGACCCAGGGAGAGACCCAGTACTTC
TRBJ2-7 | TRBD2 | TRBV24-1 | 16 | many | CATSDPSSGRSHEQYF | TGTGCCACCAGTGATCCCTCCAGCGGGAGGTCCCACGAGCAGTACTTC
TRBJ2-3 | TRBD2 | TRBV20-1 | 21 | many | CSASRPPLAGVRRRYTDTQYF | TGCAGTGCTAGTAGGCCCCCACTAGCGGGAGTTCGTCGGAGGTACACAGATACGCAGTATTTT
TRBJ2-1 | . | TRBV6-2/TRBV6-3 | 16 | many | CASSDRVGGTYNEQFF | TGTGCCAGCAGTGACAGAGTAGGTGGAACCTACAATGAGCAGTTCTTC
TRBJ2-7 | . | TRBV7-2 | 13 | few | CASSLPGAYEQYF | TGTGCCAGCAGCTTACCGGGCGCCTACGAGCAGTACTTC
TRBJ2-5 | . | TRBV6-2/TRBV6-3 | 16 | many | CASNYAVGTPFETQYF | TGTGCCAGCAACTACGCGGTCGGGACACCCTTCGAGACCCAGTACTTC
TRBJ1-5 | . | TRBV5-6 | 14 | medium-sized | CASSYGQTNQPQHF | TGTGCCAGCAGCTACGGACAGACCAATCAGCCCCAGCATTTT
TRBJ2-3 | . | TRBV29-1 | 14 | many | CSVELGGRTDTQYF | TGCAGCGTTGAACTTGGGGGCCGCACAGATACGCAGTATTTT
TRBJ2-5 | TRBD2 | TRBV10-2 | 15 | few | CASSEPAGGRETQYF | TGCGCCAGCAGTGAGCCCGCGGGGGGGCGGGAGACCCAGTACTTC
TRBJ2-5 | . | TRBV27 | 15 | few | CASSLTGGPQETQYF | TGTGCCAGCAGCTTAACCGGGGGTCCTCAAGAGACCCAGTACTTC
TRBJ1-2 | . | TRBV6-5 | 15 | many | CASRNGGARFDGYTF | TGTGCCAGCAGAAACGGGGGGGCGCGGTTCGATGGCTACACCTTC
TRBJ2-1 | . | TRBV4-1 | 13 | many | CASSPPNGPEQFF | TGCGCCAGCAGCCCCCCGAACGGCCCTGAGCAGTTCTTC
TRBJ2-1 | TRBD2 | TRBV7-9 | 16 | many | CASSSFGLAGENEQFF | TGTGCCAGCAGCTCATTCGGGTTAGCGGGTGAGAATGAGCAGTTCTTC
TRBJ2-7 | TRBD2 | TRBV5-4 | 16 | . | CASSLAQGLADYEQYF | TGTGCCAGCAGCTTGGCCCAAGGACTAGCGGATTACGAGCAGTACTTC
TRBJ1-4 | . | TRBV20-1 | 15 | few | CSATNRVMAAGKLFF | TGCAGTGCGACGAACAGGGTGATGGCCGCCGGAAAACTGTTTTTT
TRBJ1-1 | . | TRBV20-1 | 16 | many | CSARLPGLQGDTEAFF | TGCAGTGCTAGACTTCCGGGGCTACAGGGAGACACTGAAGCTTTCTTT
TRBJ1-4 | . | TRBV6-6 | 14 | medium-sized | CASSNHGTNEKLFF | TGTGCCAGCAGTAATCACGGGACTAATGAAAAACTGTTTTTT
TRBJ2-1 | TRBD1 | TRBV9 | 18 | . | CASSARSYRDRGGNEQFF | TGTGCCAGCAGCGCTAGGTCATACCGGGACAGGGGGGGCAATGAGCAGTTCTTC
TRBJ1-1 | TRBD1 | TRBV5-6 | 16 | few | CASSMDRGRRNTEAFF | TGTGCCAGCAGCATGGACAGGGGCCGTAGGAACACTGAAGCTTTCTTT
TRBJ2-4 | . | TRBV5-4 | 14 | many | CASSSRGAKNIQYF | TGTGCCAGCAGCTCGAGGGGGGCCAAAAACATTCAGTACTTC
TRBJ1-2 | TRBD1 | TRBV19 | 13 | many | CATAQGASSRYTF | TGTGCCACCGCACAGGGGGCTTCTTCTCGCTACACCTTC
TRBJ2-1 | . | TRBV20-1 | 16 | few | CSAGNPGVARYNEQFF | TGCAGTGCTGGAAACCCAGGGGTGGCTAGATACAATGAGCAGTTCTTC
TRBJ1-1 | TRBD1 | TRBV7-8 | 14 | many | CASSNRGRRTEAFF | TGTGCCAGCAGCAACAGGGGGCGCAGGACTGAAGCTTTCTTT
TRBJ2-5 | . | TRBV2 | 17 | many | CASCRLGRGTHQETQYF | TGTGCCAGCTGTCGTCTCGGTAGGGGGACCCACCAAGAGACCCAGTACTTC
TRBJ2-5 | . | TRBV3-1 | 12 | many | CASLGYQETQYF | TGTGCCAGCCTTGGTTACCAAGAGACCCAGTACTTC
TRBJ2-3 | . | TRBV5-1 | 13 | many | CASTQDSTDTQYF | TGCGCCAGCACCCAGGACAGCACAGATACGCAGTATTTT
TRBJ1-5 | . | TRBV18 | 14 | medium-sized | CASSPTDSNQPQHF | TGTGCCAGCTCACCTACAGATAGCAATCAGCCCCAGCATTTT
TRBJ1-5 | . | TRBV20-1 | 12 | medium-sized | CSAGAGNQPQHF | TGCAGCGCCGGTGCGGGGAATCAGCCCCAGCATTTT
TRBJ2-4 | TRBD2 | TRBV2 | 15 | many | CASSEELAGGNIQYF | TGTGCCAGCAGTGAAGAGCTAGCGGGGGGAAACATTCAGTACTTC
TRBJ2-2 | . | TRBV7-8 | 16 | few | CASTLPTGGASGELFF | TGTGCCAGCACCCTCCCCACTGGGGGCGCGTCCGGGGAGCTGTTTTTT
TRBJ1-1 | TRBD1 | TRBV5-1 | 18 | medium-sized | CASSLVPGGATLNTEAFF | TGCGCCAGCAGCTTGGTACCAGGGGGCGCAACCCTAAACACTGAAGCTTTCTTT
TRBJ1-1 | . | TRBV20-1 | 14 | many | CSARDRGGSTEAFF | TGCAGTGCTAGAGACAGGGGAGGAAGCACTGAAGCTTTCTTT
TRBJ2-5 | . | TRBV20-1 | 13 | many | CSARWDNAETQYF | TGCAGTGCTAGATGGGACAACGCGGAGACCCAGTACTTC
TRBJ2-2 | . | TRBV7-2 | 15 | many | CASSLMGAHTGELFF | TGTGCCAGCAGCTTAATGGGGGCCCACACCGGGGAGCTGTTTTTT
TRBJ1-1 | . | TRBV20-1 | 13 | many | CSASPGRNTEAFF | TGCAGTGCTAGTCCCGGAAGAAACACTGAAGCTTTCTTT
TRBJ2-4 | . | TRBV5-8 | 14 | many | CASSSTVAKNIQYF | TGTGCCAGCAGCTCAACGGTAGCCAAAAACATTCAGTACTTC
TRBJ2-4 | TRBD1 | TRBV18 | 15 | many | CASSQRGQGVNIQYF | TGTGCCAGCTCTCAGAGGGGACAGGGCGTAAACATTCAGTACTTC
TRBJ2-1 | . | TRBV7-6 | 16 | many | CASSPPSGASYNEQFF | TGTGCCAGCAGCCCCCCAAGCGGAGCCTCCTACAATGAGCAGTTCTTC
TRBJ1-1 | . | TRBV5-1 | 14 | many | CASSLAGRAEGAFF | TGCGCCAGCAGCTTGGCCGGGAGGGCCGAAGGAGCTTTCTTT
TRBJ2-1 | . | TRBV10-3 | 12 | many | CAISERANEQFF | TGTGCCATCAGTGAGAGGGCCAATGAGCAGTTCTTC
TRBJ2-5 | TRBD2 | TRBV20-1 | 15 | many | CSATWSSRRGETQYF | TGCAGTGCTACCTGGTCCAGCAGGCGGGGGGAGACCCAGTACTTC
TRBJ1-1 | . | TRBV27 | 14 | many | CASSFRQSNTEAFF | TGTGCCAGCAGTTTCCGACAGTCGAACACTGAAGCTTTCTTT
TRBJ2-1 | TRBD2 | TRBV6-1 | 20 | few | CASSFRPGTSVVKPHNEQFF | TGTGCCAGCAGTTTCCGTCCCGGGACTAGCGTTGTGAAACCCCACAATGAGCAGTTCTTC